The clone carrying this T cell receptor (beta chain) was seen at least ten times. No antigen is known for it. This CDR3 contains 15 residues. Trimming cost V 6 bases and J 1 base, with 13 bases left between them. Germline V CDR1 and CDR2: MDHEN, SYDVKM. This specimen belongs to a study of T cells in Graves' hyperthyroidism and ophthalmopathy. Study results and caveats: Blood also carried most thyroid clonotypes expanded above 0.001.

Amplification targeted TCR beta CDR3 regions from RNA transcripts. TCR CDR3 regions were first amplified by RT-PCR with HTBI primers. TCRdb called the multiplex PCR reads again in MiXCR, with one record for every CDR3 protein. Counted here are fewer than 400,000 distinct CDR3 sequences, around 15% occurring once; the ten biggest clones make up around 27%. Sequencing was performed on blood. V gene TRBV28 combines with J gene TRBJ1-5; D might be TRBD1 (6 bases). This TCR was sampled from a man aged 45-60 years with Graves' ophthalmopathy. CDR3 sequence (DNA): TGTGCCAGCAGCATGGGGGGCAAAAGCAATCAGCCCCAGCATTTT. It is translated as CASSMGGKSNQPQHF.